The clone carrying this T cell receptor beta chain was seen repeatedly, ten times or more. The antigen is not known. The source material, RNA transcripts, was used to amplify TCR beta CDR3 regions. TCR CDR3 underwent first-round RT-PCR with the HTBI primer set. TCRdb analysed the multiplex PCR reads with MiXCR anew, one entry per CDR3 protein. The repertoire has under 300,000 distinct CDR3 sequences, roughly 13% of them found once; the top ten carry 7% to 8.5%. This entry comes from a study of T cells in Graves' hyperthyroidism and ophthalmopathy. General observations from the study: Appearing also in blood were most of the thyroid clonotypes expanded above 0.001.

Aged 18 to 65, the patients had hyperthyroidism that was newly diagnosed and had lasted under 2 months. Diagnoses were made from clinical symptoms, serum measures (thyroxine and TRAb), thyroid ultrasound and orbital computed tomography. Initially, at the first diagnosis of hyperthyroidism and before any ophthalmopathy symptoms, blood was sampled. The TCR originated in a woman aged 25-40 years with Graves' hyperthyroidism that later progressed to Graves' ophthalmopathy. The sequencing input was blood.

The CDR3 nucleotides are TGTGCCTGGAGTCAGGGGGCGGTTGATCAGCCCCAGCATTTT. It yields the protein CAWSQGAVDQPQHF. V and J are TRBV30 and TRBJ1-5; 8 bases map to TRBD1. J lost 5 bases, V lost 2 bases, and 5 bases had no gene match. This CDR3 is 14 amino acids long. Germline CDR1 is GTSNPN and CDR2 is SVGIG (reference sequence).